These 29 T cell receptor beta chains originate from one sample sequenced in a study of T and B cells in COVID-19 patients. Blood genomic DNA input for TRB amplification was 250-500 ng. BIOMED2 TRB-A/B primer pools were used in multiplex TRB PCR. Using its own MiXCR run on the multiplex PCR reads, TCRdb lists one record per CDR3 protein. The table shows 5,500 to 8,500 distinct CDR3 sequences, with under 25% occurring only once. Material for sequencing was blood. The source is a human donor who had recovered from COVID-19.

At least ten counts were recorded for this clonotype. The J gene is TRBJ2-5, the V gene TRBV18; 12 positions agree with TRBD2. CDR3 length equals 15 residues. The trim removed 6 bases at V and 4 bases at J, leaving 6 bases unmatched. CDR1 is KGHSH, CDR2 LQKENI, per germline. The CDR3 loop reads CASSPSGGAGETQYF. CDR3 bases: TGTGCCAGCTCCCCTAGCGGGGGGGCCGGAGAGACCCAGTACTTC.

This clonotype is medium-sized (0.01 to 0.1%). The chain has TRBV5-5 and TRBJ2-4, with D perhaps matching TRBD2 (7 bases). CDR1 and CDR2 (germline): SGHKS, YYEKEE (reference sequence). This CDR3 spans 16 amino acids. V lost 0 bases and J 6 bases, leaving 16 bases between the germline ends. The CDR3 loop is CASSLAGGMGGNIQYF. The CDR3 nucleotides are TGTGCCAGCAGCTTGGCGGGGGGCATGGGGGGAAACATTCAGTACTTC.

In the case of this clonotype: A much larger clone is a single base away; this may be a read error. This chain uses TRBV5-6 with TRBJ2-3, with 7 bases matching TRBD2. The CDR3 sequence is 13 residues long. In germline, CDR1 is SGHDT, CDR2 YYEEEE. This CDR3 is CASSPWGGDMQYF. The CDR3 nucleotides are TGTGCCAGCAGCCCCTGGGGGGGAGATATGCAGTATTTT.

This clonotype is medium-sized by share. CDR3 DNA: TGTGCCAGCAGTGAACGGACTAGCGGGGGGGAGACCCAGTACTTC. Translation gives CASSERTSGGETQYF. The chain combines TRBV6-1 with TRBJ2-5, with 14 bases lining up with TRBD2. The CDR3 runs 15 residues. Trimming removed 2 bases from V and 5 bases from J; junction bases left unmatched: 1. In germline, CDR1 is MNHNS, CDR2 SASEGT.

For the CDR3, the DNA is TGCGCCAGCAGGGGGGCATACGAGCAGTACTTC. Its protein is CASRGAYEQYF. The chain uses TRBV5-1 and TRBJ2-7; a weak D match, TRBD1 (6 bases). The CDR3 is 11 residues long. V gave up 5 bases and J gave up 4 bases, with 7 bases separating them. Per germline, CDR1 SGHRS and CDR2 YFSETQ.

By sample share, this clonotype is medium-sized (0.01 to 0.1%). This CDR3 is CASTSEGRSRDTQYF. The CDR3 nucleotides read TGTGCCAGCACCTCTGAGGGACGGTCGAGAGATACGCAGTATTTT. The chain carries TRBV12-3 or TRBV12-4 and TRBJ2-3; D is possibly TRBD1 or TRBD2 (5 bases each). This CDR3 has 15 residues. Trimming removed 7 bases at V and 5 bases at J, with 19 bases between.

This clonotype has ten or more counts. The J gene is TRBJ1-3, the V gene TRBV27; possible D gene TRBD1, 5 bases. CDR3 length equals 14 residues. V shed 6 bases and J shed 2 bases, with 11 bases lying between them. Germline V CDR1 and CDR2: MNHEY, SMNVEV (reference sequence). This CDR3 is CASSPTGTGNTIYF. The DNA of the CDR3 is TGTGCCAGCAGCCCCACAGGCACTGGAAACACCATATATTTT.

V and J are TRBV27 and TRBJ1-1; a possible D gene is TRBD1 (5 bases). The CDR3 consists of 15 residues. Germline loops: CDR1 MNHEY, CDR2 SMNVEV (reference sequence). V gave up 7 bases and J gave up 1 base, with 16 bases separating them. CDR3 protein: CASTLTGGPNTEAFF. For the CDR3, the DNA is TGTGCCAGCACCCTAACCGGGGGTCCGAACACTGAAGCTTTCTTT.

This clonotype is medium-sized within its sample. The rearrangement joins TRBV19 to TRBJ1-5; perhaps TRBD1 as D (5 bases). CDR3 length equals 17 residues. Germline values: CDR1 LNHDA, CDR2 SQIVND (reference sequence). V lost 8 bases and J lost 3, with 23 bases in between. The CDR3 region has the DNA TGTGCCAGTCAACCCGGTCCAGAAAGGGGTTACAATCAGCCCCAGCATTTT. Translating gives CASQPGPERGYNQPQHF.

Only a few counts were recorded for this clonotype. The rearrangement joins TRBV5-1 to TRBJ2-3; no clear D gene. V dropped 4 bases and J dropped 1 base, with 13 bases sitting between them. Germline CDR1 reads SGHRS; CDR2 reads YFSETQ. The CDR3 loop spans 15 amino acids. CDR3 amino acids: CASSPGVSGTDTQYF. The CDR3 nucleotides read TGCGCCAGCAGCCCTGGAGTTTCGGGCACAGATACGCAGTATTTT.

This clonotype was detected many times. V is TRBV19 and J is TRBJ1-1; unclear D gene. Germline loops: CDR1 LNHDA, CDR2 SQIVND (reference sequence). Trimming stripped 6 bases from V and 1 base from J, with 12 bases between. The CDR3 is 14 residues long. Here the CDR3 DNA reads TGTGCCAGTAGACGGACCCAGGAGAACACTGAAGCTTTCTTT. Translating gives CASRRTQENTEAFF.

This clonotype rates as medium-sized. The chain links TRBV12-3 or TRBV12-4 to TRBJ2-1; D is unresolved. CDR3 length: 14 residues. Deletions cut 1 base from V and 5 bases from J, with 9 bases between. The CDR3 protein is CASSLEVVNNEQFF. In DNA, the CDR3 is TGTGCCAGCAGTTTAGAGGTCGTCAACAATGAGCAGTTCTTC.

This clonotype occurred a few times. This rearrangement joins TRBV7-9 to TRBJ2-7; D gene ambiguous. CDR1 is SEHNR, CDR2 FQNEAQ, per germline (reference sequence). Trimming cost V 3 bases and J 3 bases, with 6 bases left between them. The CDR3 runs 12 residues. The CDR3 protein is CASSFPHYEQYF. The DNA for the CDR3 is TGTGCCAGCAGCTTCCCTCACTACGAGCAGTACTTC.

By share, this clonotype ranks as medium-sized. The chain is built from TRBV19 and TRBJ1-1; D may be TRBD1 (5 bases). This CDR3 contains 13 residues. Per the germline V gene, CDR1 is LNHDA and CDR2 is SQIVND (reference sequence). V shed 9 bases and J shed 4 bases, with 15 bases lying between them. The CDR3 DNA sequence: TGTGCCAGCTACGGACATTTGGGCACTGAAGCTTTCTTT. Residues: CASYGHLGTEAFF.

For this clonotype: Being one base from a much bigger clone, this may be a read error. V gene TRBV27 combines with J gene TRBJ2-7; TRBD2 matches 9 bases. V dropped 5 bases and J dropped 3; count of bases not matched to a gene: 11. The CDR3 length is 16 residues. Germline loops: CDR1 MNHEY, CDR2 SMNVEV (reference sequence). The CDR3 DNA follows: TGTGCCAGCAGTCCCCTGGGGGCGGGGGGGATCTACGAGCAGTACTTC. It codes for CASSPLGAGGIYEQYF.

This clonotype was counted only a few times. V gene TRBV20-1 combines with J gene TRBJ1-4; D uncertain. The germline V and J ends were trimmed by 3 bases and 8 bases, with 16 bases remaining between them. Germline loops: CDR1 DFQATT, CDR2 SNEGSKA (reference sequence). The CDR3 has 14 residues. The CDR3 DNA sequence: TGCAGTGCTAGTCCCGCAGGATCTTCCGAAAAACTGTTTTTT. It encodes CSASPAGSSEKLFF.

The chain couples TRBV29-1 to TRBJ2-5, with D perhaps matching TRBD1 or TRBD2 (6 bases each). The CDR3 has 12 amino acids. Trimming removed 5 bases from V and 2 bases from J, with 9 bases in between. Germline V CDR1 and CDR2: SQVTM, ANQGSEA. The CDR3 sequence is CSVRGPQETQYF. The CDR3 DNA sequence: TGCAGCGTTCGGGGGCCACAAGAGACCCAGTACTTC.

By share of the sample, this clonotype is large. The CDR3, as DNA: TGCAGCGTTGTTCAGGGTATCATTAATGAGCAGTTCTTC. Its protein is CSVVQGIINEQFF. The genes are TRBV29-1 and TRBJ2-1; possible D gene TRBD1, 5 bases. The germline V gene encodes CDR1 SQVTM and CDR2 ANQGSEA. Trimming took 4 bases from V and 7 from J, leaving 14 bases between them. This CDR3 is 13 amino acids long.

This chain uses TRBV19 with TRBJ1-1, with 10 bases matching TRBD1. CDR3 length equals 14 residues. Germline V gives CDR1 LNHDA, CDR2 SQIVND (reference sequence). The junction had 6 bases not matched to a gene; V was cut back by 4 bases and J by 7 bases. CDR3 sequence (DNA): TGTGCCAGTAGTAGGGACAGGGGAGGGGGTGAAGCTTTCTTT. It specifies CASSRDRGGGEAFF.

This clonotype was detected only a few times. The V and J genes are TRBV20-1 and TRBJ1-2, with D hard to call. The ends were cut back, 6 bases at V and 1 base at J, with 3 bases in the middle. The CDR3 length is 10 residues. CDR1 is DFQATT and CDR2 is SNEGSKA in the germline V gene (reference sequence). This chain's CDR3 is CSAINYGYTF. CDR3 sequence (DNA): TGCAGTGCAATTAACTATGGCTACACCTTC.

The V call is TRBV19, the J call TRBJ1-5; tentative D call: TRBD1 (6 bases). The CDR3 sequence is 18 residues long. With 5 bases removed from V and 7 bases from J, the gap between germline ends came to 27 bases. CDR1 is LNHDA and CDR2 is SQIVND in the germline V gene (reference sequence). DNA of the CDR3: TGTGCCAGTAGTCCACGGGGTAGCGGGGGGCTAGGGAGACAGCCCCAGCATTTT. Translation: CASSPRGSGGLGRQPQHF.

In its sample, this clonotype was seen a few times. The rearrangement joins TRBV7-2 to TRBJ2-5, with a possible D match to TRBD2 (6 bases). Germline CDR1 SGHTA, CDR2 FQGNSA. CDR3 length: 15 residues. V dropped 6 bases and J dropped 5 bases, with 19 bases sitting between them. The chain's CDR3 is CASSFGGLKGETQYF. The CDR3 region has the DNA TGTGCCAGCAGTTTCGGGGGACTCAAAGGGGAGACCCAGTACTTC.

This clonotype was found a few times. The rearrangement joins TRBV18 to TRBJ1-1; 8 positions agree with TRBD1. Germline V CDR1 and CDR2: KGHSH, LQKENI. The CDR3 sequence is 13 residues long. V gave up 3 bases and J gave up 6 bases; unmatched junction bases: 3. CDR3 sequence: CASSPQGAAEAFF. CDR3 in DNA: TGTGCCAGCTCACCGCAGGGGGCTGCTGAAGCTTTCTTT. The full variable domain, in which reference TRBV18 and TRBJ1-1 provide the parts outside the CDR3, is NAGVMQNPRHLVRRRGQEARLRCSPMKGHSHVYWYRQLPEEGLKFMVYLQKENIIDESGMPKERFSAEFPKEGPSILRIQQVVRGDSAAYFCASSPQGAAEAFFGQGTRLTVV.

The gene calls are TRBV6-2 or TRBV6-3 and TRBJ1-2, with D possibly matching TRBD1 (6 bases). Germline values: CDR1 MNHEY, CDR2 SVGEGT. This CDR3 is built from 15 residues. V was pared by 5 bases and J by 1 base, with 14 bases between. The CDR3 spells CASSPLGDINYGYTF. The CDR3 DNA is TGTGCCAGCAGTCCCCTCGGGGACATTAACTATGGCTACACCTTC.

The V and J genes are TRBV7-6 and TRBJ1-2; D is perhaps TRBD1 (6 bases). The V and J ends lost 5 bases and 3 bases respectively, with 19 bases between them. The germline gives CDR1 SGHVS, CDR2 FNYEAQ. CDR3 size: 16 residues. The CDR3: CASSPEWGALDYGYTF. CDR3 in DNA: TGTGCCAGCAGCCCAGAGTGGGGGGCTCTTGACTATGGCTACACCTTC. Full variable domain (remainder filled in from reference TRBV7-6 and TRBJ1-2): GAGVSQSPRYKVTKRGQDVALRCDPISGHVSLYWYRQALGQGPEFLTYFNYEAQQDKSGLPNDRFSAERPEGSISTLTIQRTEQRDSAMYRCASSPEWGALDYGYTFGSGTRLTVV.

The CDR3 bases are TGCAGTGCGAAGGGATCTACCCCTTCACCCCTCCACTTT. This encodes CSAKGSTPSPLHF. The rearrangement links TRBV20-1 to TRBJ1-6; no definite D call. The germline gives CDR1 DFQATT, CDR2 SNEGSKA (reference sequence). V lost 6 bases, J lost 9 bases, and 15 bases lay in between. This CDR3 contains 13 residues.

Relative to its sample, this clonotype is medium-sized. The chain joins TRBV6-5 to TRBJ2-3; 9 nucleotides agree with TRBD1. The J segment lost 4 bases and the V segment lost 6 bases, leaving 8 bases of the junction unmatched. The germline V gene has CDR1 MNHEY and CDR2 SVGAGI. The CDR3 covers 15 residues. This CDR3 is CASRHRGLGADTQYF. In DNA, the CDR3 is TGTGCCAGCAGACACAGGGGGCTTGGGGCAGATACGCAGTATTTT.

This clonotype was counted a single time. This chain links TRBV19 with TRBJ2-3, with 10 bases fitting TRBD2. Germline lookup yields CDR1 LNHDA and CDR2 SQIVND (reference sequence). The CDR3 covers 17 residues. The junction had 12 bases not matched to a gene; V was cut back by 5 bases and J by 4 bases. The CDR3, as DNA: TGTGCCAGTAGTGCCACAGTGAGCGGGGGGGCATCAGATACGCAGTATTTT. Translation: CASSATVSGGASDTQYF.

By sample share, this clonotype is medium-sized. V usage is TRBV5-5 and J usage is TRBJ2-5; 10 bases match TRBD2. CDR1 and CDR2 (germline): SGHKS, YYEKEE (reference sequence). The V and J ends lost 4 bases and 2 bases, in that order; junction bases with no gene match: 2. This CDR3 has 14 residues. CDR3 sequence: CASSPTSGQETQYF. CDR3 sequence (DNA): TGTGCCAGCAGCCCGACTAGCGGGCAAGAGACCCAGTACTTC. The whole variable domain, filled in from reference TRBV5-5 and TRBJ2-5, reads DAGVTQSPTHLIKTRGQQVTLRCSPISGHKSVSWYQQVLGQGPQFIFQYYEKEERGRGNFPDRFSARQFPNYSSELNVNALLLGDSALYLCASSPTSGQETQYFGPGTRLLVL.